This T cell receptor (beta chain) was profiled in a study of Tregs in tolerant kidney transplant recipients. Notes on the study in general: Tolerant patients' donor-specific Tregs expanded beyond overall Tregs, suggesting antigen-driven growth.

Mixed chimerism was transient after nonmyeloablative marrow transplants from related graft donors. Thawed PBMCs were FACS-sorted into unstimulated CD4+CD25+CD127- regulatory T cells, CD4+CD25- non-regulatory cells, CD4 and CD8 cells. Clones were read by immunoSEQ multiplex PCR, and TCRdb kept only the in-frame ones, dropping some. Here the sample spans 81,000 or so clones, 75% to 95% being singletons. A note on this clone: The antigen remains unidentified.

This sequence was found in a human patient who received a combined kidney and bone marrow transplant. Some T cells may have originated in the graft donor. The sequences come from CD4+ T cells from blood (PBMCs), collected 24 months after the transplant.

The CDR3 region is CACPGTGKGYYGYTF. Written as DNA, the CDR3 is TGTGCCTGCCCCGGGACAGGGAAGGGCTACTATGGCTACACCTTC. The rearrangement links TRBV30 to TRBJ1-2, with 9 bases identical to TRBD1. J lost 3 bases, V lost 6 bases, and 11 bases had no gene match. The CDR3 runs 15 residues. Germline V lookup: CDR1 GTSNPN, CDR2 SVGIG (reference sequence).